Here is one TCR beta chain with its context. The target antigen is unknown. The sample comes from a study of cytomegalovirus exposure and HLA in healthy donors. Findings and limits, study-wide: A later analysis linked around 15,000 TCR beta sequences to HLA alleles at 0.05 false discovery rate. When analyzed later, the rates of TCR association showed variation by HLA locus, with DRB1 the most and HLA-C the fewest. Earlier analysis found most TCR beta V segments productive about 90% or about 30% of the time.

CDR3 length equals 15 residues. Germline V lookup: CDR1 MNHNS, CDR2 SASEGT. V lost 9 bases and J lost 3, with 18 bases in between. Primers included in the PCR were 60 Vbeta and 13 Jbeta primers. TCRdb keeps only in-frame clones here, not all; method: immunoSEQ multiplex PCR. Of some 150,000 clones listed, over 70% are singletons. This TCR was sampled from a man under 40 in good health and CMV-seropositive. The source material was PBMCs. The chain has TRBV6-1 and TRBJ2-4, with a tentative D call TRBD1 (8 bases). The CDR3 DNA follows: TGTGCCAGAGGAAACAGGGGGGGACACAAAAACATTCAGTACTTC. Translated, it gives CARGNRGGHKNIQYF.